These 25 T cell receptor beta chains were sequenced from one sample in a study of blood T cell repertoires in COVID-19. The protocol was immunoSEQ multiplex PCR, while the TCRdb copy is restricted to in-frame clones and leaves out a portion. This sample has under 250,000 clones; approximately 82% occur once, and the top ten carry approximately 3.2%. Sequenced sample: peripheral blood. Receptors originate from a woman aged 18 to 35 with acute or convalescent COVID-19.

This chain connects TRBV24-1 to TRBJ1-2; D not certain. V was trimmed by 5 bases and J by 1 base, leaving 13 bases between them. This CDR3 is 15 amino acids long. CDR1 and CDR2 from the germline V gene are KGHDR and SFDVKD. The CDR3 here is CATSATGSDNYGYTF. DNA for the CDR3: TGTGCCACCAGTGCGACGGGGTCAGATAACTATGGCTACACCTTC.

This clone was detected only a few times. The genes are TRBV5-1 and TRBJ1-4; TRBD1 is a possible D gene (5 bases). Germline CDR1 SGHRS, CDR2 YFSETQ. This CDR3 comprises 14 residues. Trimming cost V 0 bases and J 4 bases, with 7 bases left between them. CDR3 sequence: CASSLGQGNEKLFF. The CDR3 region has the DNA TGCGCCAGCAGCTTGGGCCAGGGTAATGAAAAACTGTTTTTT.

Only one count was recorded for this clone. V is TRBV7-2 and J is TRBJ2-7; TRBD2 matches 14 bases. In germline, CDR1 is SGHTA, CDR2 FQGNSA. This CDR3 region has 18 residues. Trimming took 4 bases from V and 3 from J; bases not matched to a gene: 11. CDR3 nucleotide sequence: TGTGCCAGCAGCTCAACCTACGGACTAGCGGGAGGACTCTACGAGCAGTACTTC. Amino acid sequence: CASSSTYGLAGGLYEQYF.

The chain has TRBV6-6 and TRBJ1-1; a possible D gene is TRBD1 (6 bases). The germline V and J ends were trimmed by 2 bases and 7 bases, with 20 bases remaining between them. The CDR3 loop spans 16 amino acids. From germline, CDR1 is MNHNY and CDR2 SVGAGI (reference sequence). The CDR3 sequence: CASSYIQDRIPLEAFF. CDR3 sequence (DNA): TGTGCCAGCAGTTACATTCAGGACAGAATTCCTCTTGAAGCTTTCTTT.

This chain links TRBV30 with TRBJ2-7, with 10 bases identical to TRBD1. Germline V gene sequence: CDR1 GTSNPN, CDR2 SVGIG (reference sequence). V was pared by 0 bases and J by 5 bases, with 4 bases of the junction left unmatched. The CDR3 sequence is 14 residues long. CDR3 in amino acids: CAWSVGTGVNEQYF. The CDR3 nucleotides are TGTGCCTGGAGTGTAGGGACAGGGGTTAACGAGCAGTACTTC.

The chain's CDR3 is CASSPSRQKGQPQHF. Written as DNA, the CDR3 is TGTGCCAGCAGCCCGTCGAGACAGAAGGGTCAGCCCCAGCATTTT. The genes are TRBV7-9 and TRBJ1-5; a possible D gene is TRBD1 (5 bases). CDR1 SEHNR and CDR2 FQNEAQ come from the germline V gene (reference sequence). The CDR3 length is 15 residues. V lost 5 bases, J lost 6 bases, and 17 bases lay in between.

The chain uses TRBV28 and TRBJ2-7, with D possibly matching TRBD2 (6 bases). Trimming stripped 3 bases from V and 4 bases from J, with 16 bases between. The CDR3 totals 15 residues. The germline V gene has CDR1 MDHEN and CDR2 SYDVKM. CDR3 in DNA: TGTGCCAGCAGTTTGGAGGGCGTGTACCTTTACGAGCAGTACTTC. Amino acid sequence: CASSLEGVYLYEQYF.

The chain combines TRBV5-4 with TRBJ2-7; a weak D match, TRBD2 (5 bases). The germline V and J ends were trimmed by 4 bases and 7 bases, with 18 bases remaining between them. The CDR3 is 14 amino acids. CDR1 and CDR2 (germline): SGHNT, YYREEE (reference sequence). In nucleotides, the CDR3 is TGTGCCAGCAGCCCATCGGACGGGATCGGGGAGCAGTACTTC. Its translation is CASSPSDGIGEQYF.

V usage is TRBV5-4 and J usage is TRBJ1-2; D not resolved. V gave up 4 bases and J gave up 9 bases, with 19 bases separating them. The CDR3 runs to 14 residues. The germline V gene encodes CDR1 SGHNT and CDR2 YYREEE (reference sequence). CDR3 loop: CASSLRANPIRYTF. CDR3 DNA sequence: TGTGCCAGCAGCCTACGCGCGAATCCCATCCGCTACACCTTC.

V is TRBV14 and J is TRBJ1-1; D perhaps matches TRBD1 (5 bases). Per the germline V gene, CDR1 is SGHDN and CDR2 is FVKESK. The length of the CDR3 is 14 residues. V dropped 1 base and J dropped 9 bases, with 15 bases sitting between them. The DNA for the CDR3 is TGTGCCAGCAGCCAAGTAACGAGCCAGGGTAAAGCTTTCTTT. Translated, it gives CASSQVTSQGKAFF.

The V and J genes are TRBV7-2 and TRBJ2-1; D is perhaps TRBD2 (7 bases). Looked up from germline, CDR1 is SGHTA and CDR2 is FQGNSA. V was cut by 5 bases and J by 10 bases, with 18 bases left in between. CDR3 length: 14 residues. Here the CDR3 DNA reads TGTGCCAGCAGCCCCACCTCAGGGGAGGGCGAGCAGTTCTTC. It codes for CASSPTSGEGEQFF.

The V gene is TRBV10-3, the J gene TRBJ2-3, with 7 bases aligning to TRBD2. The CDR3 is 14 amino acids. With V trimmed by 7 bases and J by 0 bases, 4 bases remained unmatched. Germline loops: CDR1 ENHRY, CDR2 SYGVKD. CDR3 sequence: CAINGAGSTDTQYF. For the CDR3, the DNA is TGTGCCATCAATGGAGCGGGGAGCACAGATACGCAGTATTTT.

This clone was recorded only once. The CDR3 region has the DNA TGTGCCAGCAGGAAGATCCGGGACAGTCAAAACATTCAGTACTTC. Translating it yields CASRKIRDSQNIQYF. V gene TRBV11-2 combines with J gene TRBJ2-4, with 7 nucleotides matching TRBD1. The CDR3 loop spans 15 amino acids. Germline CDR1 and CDR2: SGHAT and FQNNGV. V was clipped by 6 bases and J by 5 bases; unmatched bases: 10.

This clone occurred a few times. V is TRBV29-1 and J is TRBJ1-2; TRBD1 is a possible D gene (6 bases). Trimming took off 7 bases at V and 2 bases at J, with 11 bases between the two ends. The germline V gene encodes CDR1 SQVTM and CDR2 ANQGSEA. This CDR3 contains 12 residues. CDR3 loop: CSAGQSNYGYTF. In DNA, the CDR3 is TGCAGCGCAGGACAGTCGAACTATGGCTACACCTTC.

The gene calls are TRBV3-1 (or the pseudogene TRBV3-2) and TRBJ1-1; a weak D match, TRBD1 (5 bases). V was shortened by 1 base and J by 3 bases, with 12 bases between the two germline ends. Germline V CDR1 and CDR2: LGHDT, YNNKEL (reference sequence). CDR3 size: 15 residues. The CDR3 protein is CASSQGGGVDTEAFF. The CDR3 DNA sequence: TGTGCCAGCAGCCAAGGCGGAGGGGTCGACACTGAAGCTTTCTTT.

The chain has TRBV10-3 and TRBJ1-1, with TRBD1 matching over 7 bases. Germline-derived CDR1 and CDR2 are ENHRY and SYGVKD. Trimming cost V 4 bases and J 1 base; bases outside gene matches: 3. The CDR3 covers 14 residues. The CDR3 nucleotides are TGTGCCATCAGTGGTCGACAGGGGAACACTGAAGCTTTCTTT. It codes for CAISGRQGNTEAFF.

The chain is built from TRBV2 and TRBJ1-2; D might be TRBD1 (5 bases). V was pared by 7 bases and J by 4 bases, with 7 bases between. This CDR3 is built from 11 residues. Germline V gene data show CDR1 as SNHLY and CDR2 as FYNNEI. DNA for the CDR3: TGTGCCAGCATGGGGGGCTATGGCTACACCTTC. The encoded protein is CASMGGYGYTF.

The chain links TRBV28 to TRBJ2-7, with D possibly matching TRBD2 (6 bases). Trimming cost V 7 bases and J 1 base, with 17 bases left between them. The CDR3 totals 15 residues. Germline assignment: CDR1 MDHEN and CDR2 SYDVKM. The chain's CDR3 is CASTIGGPVSYEQYF. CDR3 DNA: TGTGCCAGCACCATTGGAGGGCCGGTATCCTACGAGCAGTACTTC.

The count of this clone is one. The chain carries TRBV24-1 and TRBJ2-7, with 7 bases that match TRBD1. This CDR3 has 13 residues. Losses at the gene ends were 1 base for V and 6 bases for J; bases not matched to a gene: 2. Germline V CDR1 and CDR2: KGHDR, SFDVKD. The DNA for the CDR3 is TGTGCCACCAGTGATTTTTGGACAGGCGAGCAGTACTTC. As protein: CATSDFWTGEQYF.

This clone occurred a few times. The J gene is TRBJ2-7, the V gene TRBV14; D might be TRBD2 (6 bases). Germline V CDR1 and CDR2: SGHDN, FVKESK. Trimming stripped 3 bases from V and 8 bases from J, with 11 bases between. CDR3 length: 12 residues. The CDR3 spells CASSQGLNKQYF. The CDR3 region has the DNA TGTGCCAGCAGCCAGGGACTCAACAAGCAGTACTTC.

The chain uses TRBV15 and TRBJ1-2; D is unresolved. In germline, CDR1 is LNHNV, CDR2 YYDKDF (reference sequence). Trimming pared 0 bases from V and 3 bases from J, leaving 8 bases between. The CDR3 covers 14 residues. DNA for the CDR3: TGTGCCACCAGCAGAGATATCACAGACTATGGCTACACCTTC. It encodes CATSRDITDYGYTF.

CDR3 loop: CASGPGGRYHNEQFF. The CDR3 nucleotides are TGTGCTAGTGGTCCGGGGGGCCGGTACCACAATGAGCAGTTCTTC. The V and J genes are TRBV12-5 and TRBJ2-1, with a weak D call TRBD2 (7 bases). V was shortened by 5 bases and J by 5 bases, with 16 bases between the two germline ends. This CDR3 has 15 amino acids. The germline CDR1 and CDR2 sequences are LGHNT and FRNRAP.

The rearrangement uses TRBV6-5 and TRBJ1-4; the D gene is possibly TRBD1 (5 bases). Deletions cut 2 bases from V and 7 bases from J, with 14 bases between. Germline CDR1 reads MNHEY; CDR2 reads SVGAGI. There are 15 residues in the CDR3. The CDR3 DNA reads TGTGCCAGCAGTTACGGTACCCAGGGTGCTGAAAAACTGTTTTTT. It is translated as CASSYGTQGAEKLFF.

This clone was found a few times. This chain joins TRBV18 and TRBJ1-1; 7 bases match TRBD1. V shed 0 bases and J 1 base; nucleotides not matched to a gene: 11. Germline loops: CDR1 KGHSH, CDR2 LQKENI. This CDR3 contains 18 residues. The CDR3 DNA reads TGTGCCAGCTCACCACCCGACAGGGTTCCGTTAACGAACACTGAAGCTTTCTTT. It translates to CASSPPDRVPLTNTEAFF.

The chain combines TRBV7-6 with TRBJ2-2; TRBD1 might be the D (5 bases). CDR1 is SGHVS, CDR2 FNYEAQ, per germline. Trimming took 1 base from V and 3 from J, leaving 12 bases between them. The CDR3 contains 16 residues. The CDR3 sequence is CASSLGGRVDTGELFF. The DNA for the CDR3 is TGTGCCAGCAGCTTAGGAGGCAGGGTGGACACCGGGGAGCTGTTTTTT.